Listed below are T cell receptor beta chains from one sample, sequenced in a study of Ad26.COV2.S vaccination and SARS-CoV-2 variants. The data were produced by immunoSEQ multiplex PCR, yet TCRdb's version contains in-frame clones alone and is incomplete. The data contain tens of thousands of clones, roughly 84% of them seen just once; the ten biggest clones take up more than 45%. The input for sequencing was peripheral blood, taken after recovery from COVID-19. The origin of the receptors is a human donor who had recovered from COVID-19. Each CDR3 is given without its conserved first and last residue. Fields, in order: V gene, J gene, D gene, CDR3 protein. D genes are given only for firm matches.

V: TRBV12-3/TRBV12-4
J: TRBJ2-5
D: NA
CDR3: ASSLTQRETQY

V: TRBV2
J: TRBJ1-2
D: NA
CDR3: ASSDQAYGYT

V: TRBV6-5
J: TRBJ1-3
D: NA
CDR3: ASRLSSGNTIY

V: TRBV9
J: TRBJ2-3
D: NA
CDR3: ASSVASGTDTQY

V: TRBV4-2
J: TRBJ2-7
D: TRBD2
CDR3: ASSLSGGQASSHEQY

V: TRBV30
J: TRBJ1-6
D: TRBD1
CDR3: AWSDGRGPENSPLH

V: TRBV7-6
J: TRBJ1-1
D: NA
CDR3: ASGPNVNTEAF

V: TRBV27
J: TRBJ2-5
D: NA
CDR3: ASSRKLQGGETQY

V: TRBV5-1
J: TRBJ1-1
D: TRBD1
CDR3: ASSGQGVAEAF

V: TRBV10-3
J: TRBJ2-7
D: TRBD1
CDR3: AILDRASEQY

V: TRBV20-1
J: TRBJ2-1
D: TRBD2
CDR3: SAILSGSWV

V: TRBV11-2
J: TRBJ2-5
D: TRBD2
CDR3: ASSPSGGAPQETQY

V: TRBV2
J: TRBJ1-4
D: NA
CDR3: ATARDLNEKLF

V: TRBV5-1
J: TRBJ1-3
D: TRBD1
CDR3: ASSLGQGFGNTIY

V: TRBV2
J: TRBJ1-5
D: NA
CDR3: ASSEILGVNQPQH

V: TRBV25-1
J: TRBJ1-1
D: NA
CDR3: ASSVDLMNTEAF

V: TRBV5-1
J: TRBJ1-2
D: NA
CDR3: ASSLIGPGDGYT

V: TRBV28
J: TRBJ2-7
D: NA
CDR3: ASSPLTEQY

V: TRBV18
J: TRBJ2-3
D: TRBD2
CDR3: ASSPREGGNTQY

V: TRBV6-4
J: TRBJ1-1
D: NA
CDR3: ASSAMGNTEAF

V: TRBV5-1
J: TRBJ1-1
D: NA
CDR3: ASSVVPGDTEAF

V: TRBV7-3
J: TRBJ1-1
D: NA
CDR3: ASSRGTNTEAF

V: TRBV7-2
J: TRBJ2-1
D: TRBD2
CDR3: ASSPVAGGWYNEQF

V: TRBV2
J: TRBJ2-1
D: NA
CDR3: ASSVPYFTYNEQF

V: TRBV10-2
J: TRBJ1-1
D: NA
CDR3: ASSDQQGIQVNTEAF

V: TRBV30
J: TRBJ2-1
D: NA
CDR3: AWSVRGNEQF

V: TRBV24-1
J: TRBJ1-4
D: NA
CDR3: ATSDSGEEDEKLF

V: TRBV6-5
J: TRBJ1-5
D: NA
CDR3: ASQMANPQPQH

V: TRBV7-2
J: TRBJ2-5
D: NA
CDR3: ASSLNQGLEETQY

V: TRBV3-1/TRBV3-2
J: TRBJ1-2
D: NA
CDR3: ASSQVPGNYGYT

V: TRBV14
J: TRBJ1-1
D: NA
CDR3: ASSHQEKAF

V: TRBV11-2
J: TRBJ2-2
D: TRBD2
CDR3: ASGAGVGTGELF

V: TRBV4-1
J: TRBJ1-5
D: NA
CDR3: ASSQGPAGEDQPQH

V: TRBV4-1
J: TRBJ2-2
D: TRBD1
CDR3: ASSQAGGVPGELF

V: TRBV7-9
J: TRBJ2-3
D: NA
CDR3: ASGITDTQY